Below, 22 T cell receptor beta chains from the same sample are listed, as sequenced in a study of T-cell memory formation after mild COVID-19 (dated by TCRdb to the early 2020s). To prepare the library, 5' RACE was applied. The sequencing machine was an Illumina NovaSeq 6000. TCRdb reanalyzed the raw reads on its own, using fastp at Q25 for trimming and MiXCR for clone calling, and kept in-frame beta chains. Identical CDR3 proteins give one entry, which carries the most common genes and DNA. This sample holds about 270,000 distinct CDR3 sequences; roughly 15% were observed only once. The top ten constitute 20% to 25% of the sample. Material for sequencing was PBMCs or a T cell subset sorted from them (not recorded which). Receptors originate from a man between 18 and 35 years old who had mild COVID-19 (a few samples of this study predate the infection). The sample titles of this study are shuffled in the database, so cell type and time point are left out; the donor was told from shared clones.

This clonotype came up a few times. The chain carries TRBV10-3 and TRBJ2-1; tentative D call: TRBD1 (6 bases). The CDR3 runs 16 residues. V was pared by 3 bases and J by 0 bases, with 12 bases between. Germline CDR1 and CDR2: ENHRY and SYGVKD. The CDR3 loop is CAISEQGRSSYNEQFF. In DNA, the CDR3 is TGTGCCATCAGTGAACAGGGTCGTAGCTCCTACAATGAGCAGTTCTTC.

This clonotype was seen ten or more times. The rearrangement links TRBV6-5 to TRBJ2-6; 7 nucleotides agree with TRBD1. With V trimmed by 6 bases and J by 7 bases, 9 bases remained unmatched. The V gene's germline CDR1 is MNHEY and CDR2 SVGAGI. This CDR3 comprises 15 residues. The CDR3 protein is CASRRQGGRANVLTF. The CDR3 coding sequence is TGTGCCAGCAGACGACAGGGTGGAAGAGCCAACGTCCTGACTTTC.

This clonotype was observed a handful of times. The gene calls are TRBV7-2 and TRBJ1-1, with 8 bases aligning to TRBD1. The V gene end was trimmed by 4 bases and the J gene end by 5 bases; junction bases not matched to a gene: 9. The CDR3 has 15 residues. Germline CDR1 SGHTA, CDR2 FQGNSA. This CDR3 is CASSSPTGVRTEAFF. CDR3 in DNA: TGTGCCAGCAGCTCCCCGACAGGGGTGAGGACTGAAGCTTTCTTT.

The genes are TRBV9 and TRBJ2-3, with D possibly being TRBD1 (5 bases). CDR1 SGDLS and CDR2 YYNGEE come from the germline V gene. This CDR3 is built from 14 residues. Trimming shortened V by 0 bases and J by 3 bases, and 8 bases separated the two germline ends. This CDR3 is CASSVAPGTDTQYF. The CDR3 DNA follows: TGTGCCAGCAGCGTAGCTCCAGGGACAGATACGCAGTATTTT. The entire variable domain, with the rest obtained from reference TRBV9 and TRBJ2-3, is as follows: DSGVTQTPKHLITATGQRVTLRCSPRSGDLSVYWYQQSLDQGLQFLIQYYNGEERAKGNILERFSAQQFPDLHSELNLSSLELGDSALYFCASSVAPGTDTQYFGPGTRLTVL.

V gene TRBV9 combines with J gene TRBJ2-2; 8 positions match TRBD1. J was trimmed by 0 bases and V by 2 bases; bases with no gene match: 3. The CDR3 consists of 16 residues. Germline V gene data show CDR1 as SGDLS and CDR2 as YYNGEE. Here the CDR3 DNA reads TGTGCCAGCAGCGTCGGACAGGGAGCGAACACCGGGGAGCTGTTTTTT. Residues: CASSVGQGANTGELFF.

This clonotype was counted only a few times. This chain links TRBV29-1 with TRBJ2-4, with D unresolved. The CDR3 runs to 12 residues. V lost 7 bases and J lost 1, with 8 bases in between. Germline V CDR1 and CDR2: SQVTM, ANQGSEA. The CDR3 DNA reads as TGCAGCGCCTTCCAGGCCAAAAACATTCAGTACTTC. Protein sequence: CSAFQAKNIQYF.

This clonotype has more than one count but fewer than ten. The V and J genes are TRBV4-2 and TRBJ2-5; TRBD1 aligns across 8 bases. The CDR3 covers 18 residues. Unmatched junction bases numbered 14, after V lost 3 bases and J lost 2 bases. Germline assignment: CDR1 LGHNA and CDR2 YNFKEQ. The CDR3 DNA reads as TGTGCCAGCAGCCACTCCGGGACAGGATCGGTGCGTCAAGAGACCCAGTACTTC. This translates into CASSHSGTGSVRQETQYF.

This clonotype was counted only a few times. The V call is TRBV4-1, the J call TRBJ1-5; D not resolved. Germline CDR1 and CDR2: MGHRA and YSYEKL. With 1 base removed from V and 6 bases from J, the gap between germline ends came to 16 bases. This CDR3 region has 16 residues. The CDR3 loop is CASSQVGQGKFQPQHF. In nucleotides, the CDR3 is TGCGCCAGCAGCCAAGTGGGCCAAGGAAAGTTTCAGCCCCAGCATTTT.

The chain links TRBV5-6 to TRBJ2-2; no reliable D call. This CDR3 has 18 residues. Trimming took 0 bases from V and 0 from J, leaving 15 bases between them. Per the germline V gene, CDR1 is SGHDT and CDR2 is YYEEEE. The CDR3: CASSLGFIRTANTGELFF. DNA of the CDR3: TGTGCCAGCAGCTTGGGGTTTATAAGGACGGCGAACACCGGGGAGCTGTTTTTT.

This clonotype was seen a few times. The chain joins TRBV10-3 to TRBJ1-1, with TRBD1 matching over 7 bases. The V segment lost 2 bases and the J segment 8 bases; nucleotides outside the gene matches: 8. Per germline, CDR1 ENHRY and CDR2 SYGVKD. The CDR3 runs to 14 residues. CDR3 nucleotide sequence: TGTGCCATCAGTGAGAAGGGGACAGTTACGGAAGCTTTCTTT. Amino acids: CAISEKGTVTEAFF.

In this sample, this clonotype turned up a few times. The chain couples TRBV15 to TRBJ2-1, with D uncertain. The CDR3 consists of 12 residues. Germline values: CDR1 LNHNV, CDR2 YYDKDF (reference sequence). Trimming left V 5 bases short and J 4 bases short, with 6 bases between. The CDR3 region is CATSLGYNEQFF. For the CDR3, the DNA is TGTGCCACCAGCTTGGGGTACAATGAGCAGTTCTTC.

The chain recombines TRBV6-5 with TRBJ2-5; D is unresolved. Germline loops: CDR1 MNHEY, CDR2 SVGAGI. Trimming shortened V by 0 bases and J by 1 base, and 9 bases separated the two germline ends. This CDR3 region has 15 residues. The CDR3, as DNA: TGTGCCAGCAGTTACTCTTCCCATGGCCAAGAGACCCAGTACTTC. Residues: CASSYSSHGQETQYF.

This clonotype was counted a few times. The chain uses TRBV29-1 and TRBJ2-7; TRBD1 aligns across 9 bases. The CDR3 consists of 14 residues. The germline V gene encodes CDR1 SQVTM and CDR2 ANQGSEA. Trimming removed 5 bases from V and 5 bases from J; junction bases left unmatched: 10. DNA of the CDR3: TGCAGCGTTCGCGGGGGACAGGGTATAAACGAGCAGTACTTC. Its protein is CSVRGGQGINEQYF.

This clonotype showed up just a few times. The chain couples TRBV20-1 to TRBJ2-5; tentatively, D is TRBD2 (5 bases). Between the trimmed V and J ends, which lost 4 bases and 2 bases, there was a span of 11 bases. The germline V gene has CDR1 DFQATT and CDR2 SNEGSKA (reference sequence). The length of the CDR3 is 13 residues. The CDR3 DNA reads as TGCAGTGCTATACTAGAAGATCAAGAGACCCAGTACTTC. It yields the protein CSAILEDQETQYF.

This clonotype came up once. This chain links TRBV27 with TRBJ1-5, with D unclear. CDR1 MNHEY and CDR2 SMNVEV come from the germline V gene (reference sequence). This CDR3 region has 15 residues. Trimming cost V 6 bases and J 2 bases, with 14 bases left between them. The CDR3 here is CASSHTIGGNQPQHF. CDR3 coding DNA: TGTGCCAGCAGCCATACGATTGGGGGCAATCAGCCCCAGCATTTT.

The CDR3 DNA follows: TGCGCCAGCAGCCCGACCCTACTAGCGGGGGGGCCAGATACGCAGTATTTT. Translated, it gives CASSPTLLAGGPDTQYF. This rearrangement joins TRBV4-3 to TRBJ2-3; 13 nucleotides agree with TRBD2. This CDR3 has 17 amino acids. The trim removed 4 bases at V and 4 bases at J, leaving 8 bases unmatched. Per the germline V gene, CDR1 is LGHNA and CDR2 is YSLEER.

This clonotype appeared a few times. The V and J genes are TRBV7-2 and TRBJ1-5; 9 nucleotides line up with TRBD1. J lost 7 bases, V lost 5 bases, and 6 bases had no gene match. The germline gives CDR1 SGHTA, CDR2 FQGNSA. The CDR3 extends over 14 amino acids. In DNA, the CDR3 is TGTGCCAGCAGCCGGGACAGGGTTAGCCAGCCCCAGCATTTT. This codes for CASSRDRVSQPQHF.

This clonotype was seen a handful of times. The V gene is TRBV7-9, the J gene TRBJ1-2; D gene ambiguous. The CDR3 totals 12 residues. Germline CDR1 SEHNR, CDR2 FQNEAQ (reference sequence). Trimming removed 5 bases from V and 7 bases from J, with 11 bases in between. As DNA, the CDR3 is TGTGCCAGCAGCAAAGAAACTCCTGGCTACACCTTC. The encoded protein is CASSKETPGYTF.

This clonotype was observed a handful of times. This chain connects TRBV4-3 to TRBJ1-1; TRBD1 might be the D (6 bases). Trimming shortened V by 4 bases and J by 7 bases, and 16 bases separated the two germline ends. CDR1 and CDR2 (germline): LGHNA, YSLEER. The CDR3 totals 14 residues. In nucleotides, the CDR3 is TGCGCCAGCAGCCGAGTTGAACAGGGTAATGAAGCTTTCTTT. It is translated as CASSRVEQGNEAFF.

This clonotype has more than one count but fewer than ten. The chain links TRBV5-1 to TRBJ2-2; possible D gene TRBD1, 6 bases. V was clipped by 3 bases and J by 6 bases, with 12 bases between them. This CDR3 region has 14 residues. CDR1 and CDR2 (germline): SGHRS, YFSETQ. The CDR3, as DNA: TGCGCCAGCAGCTCTTGGACAGCGCCCGGGGAGCTGTTTTTT. It translates to CASSSWTAPGELFF.

This sequence joins TRBV27 and TRBJ2-1, with 8 nucleotides matching TRBD2. J gave up 2 bases and V 0 bases, and 3 bases lay outside the gene matches. CDR1 and CDR2 from the germline V gene are MNHEY and SMNVEV (reference sequence). The CDR3 contains 16 residues. The CDR3 DNA reads TGTGCCAGCAGTTTATCGGACGGGGGGGCCTACAATGAGCAGTTCTTC. This gives the protein CASSLSDGGAYNEQFF.

This clonotype was detected a few times. The chain combines TRBV5-1 with TRBJ2-1, with TRBD2 matching 7 bases. Germline CDR1 is SGHRS and CDR2 is YFSETQ. The trim removed 3 bases at V and 3 bases at J, leaving 9 bases unmatched. The CDR3 has 16 amino acids. The DNA of the CDR3 is TGCGCCAGCAGCTCGGGACTAACCAACGGCTACAATGAGCAGTTCTTC. This gives the protein CASSSGLTNGYNEQFF.